The clone carrying this TCR beta chain was picked up a small number of times. Other DNA sequences from this sample encode an identical CDR3 as well. These data come from a study of beta chain features in type 1 diabetes. Across the whole study: Cell yields, age and gender were similar between patients and healthy donors.

Germline CDR1 is SEHNR and CDR2 is FQNEAQ (reference sequence). The CDR3 is 14 residues long. The J segment lost 7 bases and the V segment lost 4 bases, leaving 4 bases of the junction unmatched. The sequenced template was cDNA made from the entire isolated RNA. TCRdb keeps only in-frame clones here, not all; method: immunoSEQ multiplex PCR. The sample yields around 300,000 clones, approximately 11% seen once. Sequenced input: naive CD4+ T cells from blood. The V gene is TRBV7-9, the J gene TRBJ1-4, with 9 bases identical to TRBD1. This receptor was taken from a woman between 25 and 40 years old in good health. The CDR3 DNA reads TGTGCCAGCAGCTCGGACAGGGGCGGTGAAAAACTGTTTTTT. Its translation is CASSSDRGGEKLFF.